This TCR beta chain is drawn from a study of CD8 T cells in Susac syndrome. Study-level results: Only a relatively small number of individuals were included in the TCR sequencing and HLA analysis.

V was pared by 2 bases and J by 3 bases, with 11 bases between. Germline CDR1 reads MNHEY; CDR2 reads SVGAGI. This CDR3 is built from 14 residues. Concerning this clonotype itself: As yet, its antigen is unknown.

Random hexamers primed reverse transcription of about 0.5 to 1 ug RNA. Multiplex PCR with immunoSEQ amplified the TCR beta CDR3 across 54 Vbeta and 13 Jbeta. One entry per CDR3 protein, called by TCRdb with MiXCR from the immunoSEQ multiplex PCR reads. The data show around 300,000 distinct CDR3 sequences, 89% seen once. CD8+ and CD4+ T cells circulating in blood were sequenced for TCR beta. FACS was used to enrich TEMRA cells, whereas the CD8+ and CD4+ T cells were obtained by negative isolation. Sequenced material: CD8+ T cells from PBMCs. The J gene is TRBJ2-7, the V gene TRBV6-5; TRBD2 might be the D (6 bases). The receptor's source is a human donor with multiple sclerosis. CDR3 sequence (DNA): TGTGCCAGCAGTTACGGCGGGGAGAACTACGAGCAGTACTTC. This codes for CASSYGGENYEQYF.